This T cell receptor beta chain was documented in a study of T cells after yellow fever vaccination. Study-level findings and limits: The booster response re-showed most primary clones: about 96% CD4, around 90% CD8. On re-exposure, the response was weaker but peaked faster, at day 5 versus 15.

Generation of TCR cDNA used 5'RACE template switching (which added a universal primer site and UMIs). TCRdb processed the 5' RACE reads anew with MiXCR; each CDR3 protein has one entry. The sample contains hundreds of thousands of distinct CDR3 sequences, less than 15% of which appear only once. On this clonotype: Its antigen is still unknown.

This CDR3 has 15 residues. CDR1 is SGHTA, CDR2 FQGNSA, per germline. The ends were cut back, 0 bases at V and 8 bases at J, with 16 bases in the middle. This chain uses TRBV7-2 with TRBJ2-5, with D hard to call. The sequencing used PBMCs, collected on the day of the yellow fever booster vaccination. The clonotype originates from a man younger than 45 who received the YFV17D yellow fever vaccine. CDR3 protein: CASSLAVTATVTQYF. The CDR3 nucleotides are TGTGCCAGCAGCTTAGCGGTCACAGCCACCGTTACCCAGTACTTC.